This TCR beta chain came from a study of blood T cells in healthy people across ages. Ranging in age from roughly 6 to 90, the donors were healthy Caucasian individuals from Russia. Notes on the study in general: More naive CD4+ cells and higher diversity were found in long-lived than in aged donors.

The V and J ends lost 3 bases and 5 bases, in that order; junction bases with no gene match: 3. From germline, CDR1 is DFQATT and CDR2 SNEGSKA (reference sequence). This CDR3 is 14 amino acids long. Using a J-beta primer mix together with a sample-barcoded 5' primer, a second PCR was run for about 7 to 12 cycles. MiXCR, run by TCRdb on the 5' RACE reads, gives a single entry per CDR3 protein. The repertoire holds 800,000 or so distinct CDR3 sequences, with roughly 25% as singletons. This clonotype was counted between two and nine times. As yet, its antigen is unknown. These same records also appear under a second study, on T cells of mothers and their children. That investigation notes: An overlap that was slightly higher, though non-significant, was seen in related mother-child pairs versus unrelated pairs.

The receptor was derived from a boy younger than 18 in good health. J is TRBJ2-5 and V is TRBV20-1, with TRBD2 identical over 13 bases. The sample consisted of blood. This CDR3 is CSARTSGRSETQYF. The CDR3 DNA reads TGCAGTGCTAGGACTAGCGGGAGGTCTGAGACCCAGTACTTC.